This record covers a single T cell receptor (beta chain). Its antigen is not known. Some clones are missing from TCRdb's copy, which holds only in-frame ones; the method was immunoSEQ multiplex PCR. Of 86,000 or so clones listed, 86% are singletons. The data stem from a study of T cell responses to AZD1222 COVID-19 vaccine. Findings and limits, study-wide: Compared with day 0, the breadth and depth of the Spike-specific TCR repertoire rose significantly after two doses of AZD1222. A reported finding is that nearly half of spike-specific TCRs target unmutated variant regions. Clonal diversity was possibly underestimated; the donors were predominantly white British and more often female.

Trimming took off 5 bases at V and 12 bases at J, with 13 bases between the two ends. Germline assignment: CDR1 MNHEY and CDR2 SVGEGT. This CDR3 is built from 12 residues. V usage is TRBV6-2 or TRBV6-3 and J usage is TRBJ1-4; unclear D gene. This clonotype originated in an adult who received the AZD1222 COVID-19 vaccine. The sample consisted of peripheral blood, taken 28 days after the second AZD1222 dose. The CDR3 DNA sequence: TGTGCCAGCAGTCCCCACAGTCGTGAACTGTTTTTT. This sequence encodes CASSPHSRELFF.